This T cell receptor beta chain was captured by sequencing in a study of naive and memory T cell subsets. This CDR3 is built from 11 residues. The ends were cut back, 2 bases at V and 4 bases at J, with 1 base in the middle. CDR1 is ENHRY, CDR2 SYGVKD, per germline. Both TRBC1 and TRBC2 were covered by a beta constant-region primer of two equimolar oligonucleotides. TCRdb passed the UMI-ligation and nested PCR reads through MiXCR, listing each CDR3 protein once. The profile shows tens of thousands of distinct CDR3 sequences, over 10% of them singletons. This clonotype has just a few counts. The rearrangement joins TRBV10-3 to TRBJ2-3; D gene uncertain. Sequencing input: central memory CD4+ T cells from blood. This TCR derives from a human donor in good health. CDR3: CAISEADTQYF. Written as DNA, the CDR3 is TGTGCCATCAGTGAGGCAGATACGCAGTATTTT.